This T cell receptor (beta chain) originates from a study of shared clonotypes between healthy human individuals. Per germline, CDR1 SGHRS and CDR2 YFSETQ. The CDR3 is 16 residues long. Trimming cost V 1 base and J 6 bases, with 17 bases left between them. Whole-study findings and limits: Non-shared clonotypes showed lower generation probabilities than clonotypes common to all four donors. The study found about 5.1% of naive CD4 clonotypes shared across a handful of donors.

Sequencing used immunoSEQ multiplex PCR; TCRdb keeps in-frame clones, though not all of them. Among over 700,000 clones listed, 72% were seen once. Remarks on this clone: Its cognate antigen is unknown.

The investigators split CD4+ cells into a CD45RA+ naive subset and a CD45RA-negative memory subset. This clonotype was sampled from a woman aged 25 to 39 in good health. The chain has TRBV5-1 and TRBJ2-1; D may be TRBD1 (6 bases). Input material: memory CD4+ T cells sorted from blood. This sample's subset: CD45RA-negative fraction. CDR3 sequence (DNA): TGCGCCAGCAGCTTGAGCCGGGACAACACAGCCAATGAGCAGTTCTTC. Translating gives CASSLSRDNTANEQFF.